This TCR beta chain emerged from a study of shared clonotypes between healthy human individuals. CD8 cells classed as naive were CD45RO-negative and positively selected for CCR7, excluding terminally differentiated effector memory CD45RA+ cells. All donors were healthy HIV-negative adults lacking recent acute infections or vaccinations. General study results and limits: Across a handful of donors, naive CD4 shared roughly 5.2%, naive CD8 around 3.8%, memory CD4 more than 2%, memory CD8 0.4% to 0.5%. Exclusively blood specimens were collected; tissue repertoires likely differ.

Remarks on this clone: No antigen is known for it.

This CDR3 contains 15 residues. Germline values: CDR1 LGHNA, CDR2 YSLEER. The V segment lost 2 bases and the J segment 0 bases; nucleotides outside the gene matches: 3. Method: immunoSEQ multiplex PCR; TCRdb's copy keeps in-frame clones and lacks some. The sample contains millions of clones, about 93% of which appear only once. Sample: naive CD8+ T cells from PBMCs. The receptor's source is a young man in good health. Some clones in this sample may be carry-over from other donors' samples. This chain joins TRBV4-3 and TRBJ1-1, with 7 bases that match TRBD1. CDR3 loop: CASSQLTGLNTEAFF. Here the CDR3 DNA reads TGCGCCAGCAGCCAACTGACAGGGTTGAACACTGAAGCTTTCTTT.